The 25 T cell receptor beta chains listed next were all sequenced from one sample in a study of Graves' ophthalmopathy and Graves' hyperthyroidism listed by TCRdb under 2018. Sequenced using an Illumina HiSeq 2000. For repertoire sequencing, TCR beta CDR3 regions were amplified from RNA transcripts. The first round of RT-PCR was done with HTBI primers and the Qiagen OneStep RT-PCR kit, and was followed by a second round of multiplex PCR, then size selection and purification. The raw public data were reprocessed by TCRdb itself: fastp quality trimming at Q25, MiXCR clonotype calling, in-frame beta chains only. Rows merge per CDR3 protein into single entries with the most common DNA and genes. The sample table holds 300,000 to 450,000 distinct CDR3 sequences, of which about a sixth were seen once. Together, the top ten hold around 2.4% of the sample. The sequenced sample consisted of peripheral blood. The source of these receptors is an adult woman with stable Graves' hyperthyroidism.

The table lists this clonotype with many counts. This CDR3 reads CASSLVRGTEAFF. The CDR3, as DNA: TGTGCCAGCAGCTTAGTAAGGGGAACTGAAGCTTTCTTT. The J gene is TRBJ1-1, the V gene TRBV11-2; a weak D match, TRBD1 (5 bases). This CDR3 contains 13 residues. Deletions cut 1 base from V and 5 bases from J, with 8 bases between. CDR1 SGHAT and CDR2 FQNNGV come from the germline V gene.

The table lists this clonotype with many counts. The CDR3 region is CSAPPAGRAYEQYF. In DNA form, the CDR3 reads TGCAGTGCCCCCCCAGCAGGTCGGGCCTACGAGCAGTACTTC. The chain combines TRBV20-1 with TRBJ2-7; no clear D. Trimming removed 6 bases from V and 2 bases from J, with 17 bases in between. The germline V gene encodes CDR1 DFQATT and CDR2 SNEGSKA (reference sequence). The CDR3 runs 14 residues.

Ten or more counts support this clonotype. This chain connects TRBV29-1 to TRBJ1-5; a weak D match, TRBD1 (5 bases). This CDR3 comprises 12 residues. Trimming shortened V by 6 bases and J by 4 bases, and 10 bases separated the two germline ends. Germline lookup yields CDR1 SQVTM and CDR2 ANQGSEA. The CDR3 loop reads CSVAGRNQPQHF. The CDR3 nucleotides read TGCAGCGTGGCAGGGAGGAATCAGCCCCAGCATTTT. Looking up the rest from reference TRBV29-1 and TRBJ1-5 gives the full variable domain: SAVISQKPSRDICQRGTSLTIQCQVDSQVTMMFWYRQQPGQSLTLIATANQGSEATYESGFVIDKFPISRPNLTFSTLTVSNMSPEDSSIYLCSVAGRNQPQHFGDGTRLSIL.

This clonotype was counted a few times. The CDR3 here is CSARDGVGGKTQETQYF. CDR3 nucleotides: TGCAGTGCTAGAGATGGGGTAGGGGGGAAGACCCAAGAGACCCAGTACTTC. The J gene is TRBJ2-5, the V gene TRBV20-1; either TRBD1 or TRBD2 may supply D (6 bases each). The CDR3 spans 17 residues. Germline V gene data show CDR1 as DFQATT and CDR2 as SNEGSKA (reference sequence). Trimming took off 0 bases at V and 1 base at J, with 18 bases between the two ends.

Ten or more counts support this clonotype. This chain links TRBV25-1 with TRBJ2-7, with 11 bases matching TRBD2. After removal of 2 bases from V and 3 bases from J, the junction contained 21 bases not matched to a gene. CDR3 size: 21 residues. Germline CDR1 reads MGHDK; CDR2 reads SYGVNS. CDR3 sequence reads: CASSEIGVRTSGRFHDYEQYF. CDR3 DNA sequence: TGTGCCAGCAGTGAAATAGGTGTAAGAACTAGCGGGAGATTCCATGACTACGAGCAGTACTTC.

This clonotype appeared many times. The gene calls are TRBV9 and TRBJ2-2; either TRBD1 or TRBD2 may supply D (5 bases each). Per germline, CDR1 SGDLS and CDR2 YYNGEE. The CDR3 spans 15 residues. V lost 2 bases and J 4 bases, leaving 12 bases between the germline ends. The CDR3 DNA sequence: TGTGCCAGCAGCGTGAGGGACCACGCCACCGGGGAGCTGTTTTTT. Protein product: CASSVRDHATGELFF.

The V call is TRBV12-3 or TRBV12-4, the J call TRBJ2-5; TRBD2 aligns across 16 bases. This CDR3 comprises 18 residues. J gave up 2 bases and V 6 bases, and 9 bases lay outside the gene matches. The CDR3 sequence is CASSEGTSGRGLQETQYF. The DNA of the CDR3 is TGTGCCAGCAGCGAGGGGACTAGCGGGAGGGGCCTTCAAGAGACCCAGTACTTC.

With regard to this clonotype: The junction departs from germline at one end; a sequencing error may be responsible. The chain employs TRBV11-2 and TRBJ2-2; D may match TRBD1 or TRBD2 (5 bases each). The germline gives CDR1 SGHAT, CDR2 FQNNGV. This CDR3 has 16 amino acids. The CDR3 loop is CASSFHLRANTGEQFF. In DNA form, the CDR3 reads TGTGCCAGCAGCTTTCATCTCAGGGCGAACACCGGGGAGCAGTTTTTT.

This clonotype was found many times. This chain connects TRBV28 to TRBJ2-5; a weak D match, TRBD2 (5 bases). The CDR3 loop spans 16 amino acids. V lost 1 base to trimming and J lost 1 base, with 13 bases between them. From germline, CDR1 is MDHEN and CDR2 SYDVKM. CDR3 bases: TGTGCCAGCAGTTTATCCCTTCGAGGAGGCCAAGAGACCCAGTACTTC. Its protein product is CASSLSLRGGQETQYF.

This clonotype was observed many times. The rearrangement joins TRBV28 to TRBJ2-7, with 12 bases that match TRBD1. Germline assignment: CDR1 MDHEN and CDR2 SYDVKM. This CDR3 comprises 17 residues. V shed 3 bases, J shed 5 bases, and the junction held 11 bases outside the gene matches. The DNA of the CDR3 is TGTGCCAGCAGTTTCTTGACTCCGGGACAGGGGGCCGACGAGCAGTACTTC. It specifies CASSFLTPGQGADEQYF.

This clonotype was counted many times. In DNA, the CDR3 is TGTGCCAGTAGTATAGATCCGGGCGGGGCCGAAGAAGCTTTCTTT. It yields the protein CASSIDPGGAEEAFF. J is TRBJ1-1 and V is TRBV19; TRBD1 is a possible D gene (5 bases). The length of the CDR3 is 15 residues. CDR1 and CDR2 (germline): LNHDA, SQIVND (reference sequence). The V gene lost 0 bases and the J gene lost 8 bases, with 16 bases spanning the gap.

This clonotype was recorded many times. The J gene is TRBJ2-7, the V gene TRBV28, with 13 bases aligning to TRBD2. CDR1 MDHEN and CDR2 SYDVKM come from the germline V gene. The CDR3 length is 17 residues. J gave up 5 bases and V 4 bases, and 11 bases lay outside the gene matches. CDR3 nucleotides: TGTGCCAGCAGTTCCAACTCATTGACTAGCGGGAGGCACGAGCAGTACTTC. This translates into CASSSNSLTSGRHEQYF.

There are many counts of this clonotype. The chain couples TRBV2 to TRBJ2-7; 9 bases match TRBD1. The CDR3 length is 14 residues. V was clipped by 7 bases and J by 2 bases; unmatched bases: 6. Germline V lookup: CDR1 SNHLY, CDR2 FYNNEI. The CDR3 reads CASTSGQGAYEQYF. As DNA, the CDR3 is TGTGCCAGCACTTCGGGACAGGGAGCCTACGAGCAGTACTTC.

The sample holds many counts of this clonotype. The genes are TRBV3-1 and TRBJ2-5, with D perhaps matching TRBD1 (5 bases). V was cut by 5 bases and J by 5 bases, with 15 bases left in between. This CDR3 is 14 amino acids long. Per the germline V gene, CDR1 is LGHDT and CDR2 is YNNKEL (reference sequence). The CDR3 bases are TGTGCCAGCAGCTTATCAGGGTTAGGGGAGACCCAGTACTTC. It is translated as CASSLSGLGETQYF.

The V call is TRBV9, the J call TRBJ2-4, with TRBD1 as a possible D gene (5 bases). The CDR3 is made up of 13 amino acids. V lost 3 bases to trimming and J lost 7 bases, with 11 bases between them. CDR1 SGDLS and CDR2 YYNGEE come from the germline V gene. This CDR3 is CASSAEPGNIQYF. CDR3 sequence (DNA): TGTGCCAGCAGCGCCGAGCCAGGGAACATTCAGTACTTC.

This clonotype was seen at least ten times. This sequence joins TRBV4-1 and TRBJ2-7; weak D call: TRBD2 (6 bases). This CDR3 comprises 16 residues. Trimming pared 3 bases from V and 4 bases from J, leaving 19 bases between. Germline V gene lookup returns CDR1 MGHRA and CDR2 YSYEKL. In DNA form, the CDR3 reads TGCGCCAGCAGCCAGGATGACCACTCTAGCGATTACGAGCAGTACTTC. Translation gives CASSQDDHSSDYEQYF.

This clonotype occurred many times. An end of the junction does not agree with germline; a read error may underlie this. The chain uses TRBV10-1 and TRBJ2-5; D is ambiguous. The CDR3 loop spans 14 amino acids. CDR1 WNHNN and CDR2 SYGVQD come from the germline V gene (reference sequence). The CDR3: CASSESGPQGTQYF. CDR3 DNA sequence: TGCGCCAGCAGTGAGTCCGGTCCTCAAGGGACCCAGTACTTC.

This clonotype was picked up many times. The chain has TRBV28 and TRBJ1-3; D uncertain. Germline V gene lookup returns CDR1 MDHEN and CDR2 SYDVKM. The CDR3 has 15 residues. Trimming pared 6 bases from V and 0 bases from J, leaving 12 bases between. CDR3 in amino acids: CASSRVGISGNTIYF. The DNA for the CDR3 is TGTGCCAGCAGCCGGGTCGGGATCTCTGGAAACACCATATATTTT.

The chain joins TRBV3-1 to TRBJ2-7; no firm D call. V lost 0 bases and J 3 bases, leaving 12 bases between the germline ends. From germline, CDR1 is LGHDT and CDR2 YNNKEL (reference sequence). The CDR3 totals 15 residues. CDR3 sequence: CASSQERLLFYEQYF. The CDR3 bases are TGTGCCAGCAGCCAAGAGAGGCTACTCTTCTACGAGCAGTACTTC.

This clonotype was seen at least ten times. V gene TRBV28 combines with J gene TRBJ1-2; TRBD1 is a possible D gene (6 bases). Germline lookup yields CDR1 MDHEN and CDR2 SYDVKM. The V end was cut by 2 bases, the J end by 1 base, with 8 bases between. The CDR3 is made up of 14 amino acids. This chain's CDR3 is CASSLGGGNYGYTF. The CDR3 nucleotides read TGTGCCAGCAGTTTAGGGGGCGGTAACTATGGCTACACCTTC.

In its sample, this clonotype was seen many times. V is TRBV12-3 or TRBV12-4 and J is TRBJ2-7; D is possibly TRBD2 (5 bases). V lost 1 base to trimming and J lost 5 bases, with 12 bases between them. CDR3 length: 14 amino acids. The CDR3 DNA is TGTGCCAGCAGTTTAGGTCGGGGAGTCAACGAGCAGTACTTC. Protein sequence: CASSLGRGVNEQYF.

At least ten counts were recorded for this clonotype. Possible read error: a much larger clone is one base away. The chain has TRBV28 and TRBJ1-5, with 7 bases that match TRBD1. The germline V gene has CDR1 MDHEN and CDR2 SYDVKM. The CDR3 is made up of 17 amino acids. CDR3 amino acids: CASSSRGQLSANQPRHF. CDR3 nucleotides: TGTGCCAGCAGTTCCCGGGGACAGCTGAGTGCCAATCAGCCCCGGCATTTT. The full variable domain, its missing parts supplied by reference TRBV28 and TRBJ1-5, is DVKVTQSSRYLVKRTGEKVFLECVQDMDHENMFWYRQDPGLGLRLIYFSYDVKMKEKGDIPEGYSVSREKKERFSLILESASTNQTSMYLCASSSRGQLSANQPRHFGDGTRLSIL.

This clonotype was counted many times. The chain couples TRBV12-3 or TRBV12-4 to TRBJ2-7, with 7 bases fitting TRBD1. V gave up 4 bases and J gave up 2 bases; unmatched junction bases: 5. This CDR3 spans 14 amino acids. CDR3 nucleotide sequence: TGTGCCAGCAGTTGGGGGACAGTGACCTACGAGCAGTACTTC. Its protein product is CASSWGTVTYEQYF.

V is TRBV7-6 and J is TRBJ1-1; D is possibly TRBD1 (5 bases). Germline assignment: CDR1 SGHVS and CDR2 FNYEAQ. This CDR3 spans 14 amino acids. Trimming shortened V by 5 bases and J by 6 bases, and 16 bases separated the two germline ends. CDR3: CASSGGKGQSEAFF. In DNA form, the CDR3 reads TGTGCCAGCAGCGGGGGTAAAGGGCAATCTGAAGCTTTCTTT. Based on the CDR3 plus reference TRBV7-6 and TRBJ1-1, the full variable domain is GAGVSQSPRYKVTKRGQDVALRCDPISGHVSLYWYRQALGQGPEFLTYFNYEAQQDKSGLPNDRFSAERPEGSISTLTIQRTEQRDSAMYRCASSGGKGQSEAFFGQGTRLTVV.

This clonotype was counted ten times or more. This chain connects TRBV30 to TRBJ1-2; the D is unclear. V lost 2 bases and J 8 bases, leaving 9 bases between the germline ends. The germline CDR1 and CDR2 sequences are GTSNPN and SVGIG (reference sequence). This CDR3 comprises 11 residues. The CDR3 nucleotides are TGTGCCTGGAGTAAGCAAGGGGGCTACACCTTC. Translating it yields CAWSKQGGYTF. The entire variable domain, with the rest obtained from reference TRBV30 and TRBJ1-2, is as follows: SQTIHQWPATLVQPVGSPLSLECTVEGTSNPNLYWYRQAAGRGLQLLFYSVGIGQISSEVPQNLSASRPQDRQFILSSKKLLLSDSGFYLCAWSKQGGYTFGSGTRLTVV.